What follows are 21 T cell receptor beta chains derived from one specimen sequenced in a study of T-cell reconstitution after alpha-beta-depleted transplantation in children. As it was prepared, the TCRbeta library received unique molecular identifiers. From the PCR reads, TCRdb called clonotypes with MiXCR, one entry per CDR3 protein. The table lists just over 70,000 distinct CDR3 sequences, 6% to 8% of them singletons, with less than 3% in the top ten. Sequencing was performed on PBMCs from the stem cell graft donor, taken from the stem cell graft. The source is a human donor who donated a stem cell graft to a child with acute lymphoblastic leukemia.

This clonotype occurred many times. DNA for the CDR3: TGTGCCAGCAGCCCCGTGGGGGGAGGGAACGACGAGCAGTACTTC. This sequence encodes CASSPVGGGNDEQYF. The chain couples TRBV5-5 to TRBJ2-7, with TRBD2 matching 7 bases. The CDR3 spans 15 residues. V was pared by 4 bases and J by 5 bases, with 12 bases of the junction left unmatched. Germline V gene data show CDR1 as SGHKS and CDR2 as YYEKEE (reference sequence).

The sample holds many counts of this clonotype. The chain employs TRBV3-2 and TRBJ2-2; the table calls TRBD2, which could not be checked here. TRBV3-2 corresponds to a pseudogene. The CDR3 loop spans 17 amino acids. In nucleotides, the CDR3 is TGTGCCAGCAGCCAAGATGGAACTAGCTTGAACACCGGGGAGCTGTTTTTT. Amino acid sequence: CASSQDGTSLNTGELFF.

The CDR3 sequence is CASSFTSDGTDTQYF. The DNA of the CDR3 is TGTGCCAGCAGCTTTACTAGCGACGGCACAGATACGCAGTATTTT. The V and J genes are TRBV5-6 and TRBJ2-3; 7 bases map to TRBD2. Looked up from germline, CDR1 is SGHDT and CDR2 is YYEEEE. The CDR3 covers 15 residues. V lost 2 bases to trimming and J lost 1 base; unmatched junction nucleotides: 4.

This clonotype was seen ten or more times. This chain joins TRBV29-1 and TRBJ2-5; TRBD2 aligns across 8 bases. The CDR3 is made up of 14 amino acids. CDR1 and CDR2 (germline): SQVTM, ANQGSEA. Trimming removed 4 bases from V and 3 bases from J; junction bases left unmatched: 7. The CDR3 DNA reads as TGCAGCGTTGGTAGCGGGGCCACCAAAGAGACCCAGTACTTC. It encodes CSVGSGATKETQYF.

This clonotype has at least ten counts. This chain connects TRBV12-3 or TRBV12-4 to TRBJ1-2, with unresolved D. Trimming removed 6 bases from V and 6 bases from J, with 17 bases in between. The CDR3 has 14 residues. The CDR3 here is CASSPPLVLNGYTF. The CDR3 bases are TGTGCCAGCAGCCCGCCCCTGGTTTTGAATGGCTACACCTTC.

This clonotype was recorded many times. V and J are TRBV29-1 and TRBJ1-2; D not resolved. Trimming removed 4 bases at V and 1 base at J, with 10 bases between. Germline V CDR1 and CDR2: SQVTM, ANQGSEA. This CDR3 has 13 residues. The DNA for the CDR3 is TGCAGCGTTGGGAATGGTTATAACTATGGCTACACCTTC. This encodes CSVGNGYNYGYTF.

This clonotype was recorded many times. The chain joins TRBV7-9 to TRBJ1-1; tentatively, D is TRBD1 (6 bases). The CDR3 extends over 14 amino acids. The ends were cut back, 3 bases at V and 0 bases at J, with 8 bases in the middle. From germline, CDR1 is SEHNR and CDR2 FQNEAQ (reference sequence). The CDR3 bases are TGTGCCAGCAGCTTCGACAGGCTGAACACTGAAGCTTTCTTT. Its translation is CASSFDRLNTEAFF.

CDR3 in DNA: TGTGCCACCAGTGAAGGGACTAGCGGGGACAATGAGCAGTTCTTC. This gives the protein CATSEGTSGDNEQFF. The V gene is TRBV24-1, the J gene TRBJ2-1, with 13 nucleotides matching TRBD2. Germline CDR1 and CDR2: KGHDR and SFDVKD. This CDR3 contains 15 residues. J lost 5 bases, V lost 4 bases, and 1 base had no gene match.

This clonotype appeared many times. The chain recombines TRBV4-3 with TRBJ2-5; D might be TRBD1 (5 bases). This CDR3 is 14 amino acids long. From germline, CDR1 is LGHNA and CDR2 YSLEER. The germline V and J ends were trimmed by 0 bases and 4 bases, with 9 bases remaining between them. The CDR3 loop reads CASSQEDRLETQYF. Here the CDR3 DNA reads TGCGCCAGCAGCCAAGAAGACAGACTAGAGACCCAGTACTTC.

The V call is TRBV13, the J call TRBJ2-4; TRBD1 matches 12 bases. The CDR3 is 16 residues long. Per the germline V gene, CDR1 is PRHDT and CDR2 is FYEKMQ (reference sequence). The V and J ends lost 4 bases and 7 bases, in that order; junction bases with no gene match: 8. The CDR3 nucleotides are TGTGCCAGCAGCTCGGGGACAGGGGGCCGAGTGAACATTCAGTACTTC. Protein product: CASSSGTGGRVNIQYF.

The chain carries TRBV19 and TRBJ1-1; 11 positions match TRBD1. Unmatched junction bases numbered 8, after V lost 4 bases and J lost 1 base. CDR3 length: 17 amino acids. Germline-derived CDR1 and CDR2 are LNHDA and SQIVND (reference sequence). CDR3 in DNA: TGTGCCAGTAGTACCCGGACAGGGGGCCTCCCGAACACTGAAGCTTTCTTT. The encoded protein is CASSTRTGGLPNTEAFF. Looking up the rest from reference TRBV19 and TRBJ1-1 gives the full variable domain: DGGITQSPKYLFRKEGQNVTLSCEQNLNHDAMYWYRQDPGQGLRLIYYSQIVNDFQKGDIAEGYSVSREKKESFPLTVTSAQKNPTAFYLCASSTRTGGLPNTEAFFGQGTRLTVV.

This clonotype was recorded many times. The chain carries TRBV12-3 or TRBV12-4 and TRBJ1-1; TRBD1 is a possible D gene (6 bases). V gave up 3 bases and J gave up 11 bases, with 19 bases separating them. The CDR3 is 14 amino acids. In DNA form, the CDR3 reads TGTGCCAGCAGTTTTCGGACAGCGGGAGAAATGGCTTTCTTT. Protein: CASSFRTAGEMAFF.

This clonotype was seen repeatedly, ten times or more. The V gene is TRBV4-2, the J gene TRBJ2-1; 10 nucleotides match TRBD2. Germline V CDR1 and CDR2: LGHNA, YNFKEQ. V was pared by 1 base and J by 4 bases, with 1 base of the junction left unmatched. This CDR3 comprises 15 residues. This chain's CDR3 is CASSQGTSGYNEQFF. CDR3 bases: TGTGCCAGCAGCCAAGGGACTAGCGGTTACAATGAGCAGTTCTTC.

At least ten counts were recorded for this clonotype. The J gene is TRBJ1-4, the V gene TRBV5-1; TRBD1 matches 7 bases. V trimming: 4 bases; J trimming: 0 bases; junction bases outside the gene matches: 9. Germline values: CDR1 SGHRS, CDR2 YFSETQ. The CDR3 sequence is 17 residues long. DNA for the CDR3: TGCGCCAGCAGCCCTCTAGGACAGGCATCAACTAATGAAAAACTGTTTTTT. Protein sequence: CASSPLGQASTNEKLFF. Based on the CDR3 plus reference TRBV5-1 and TRBJ1-4, the full variable domain is KAGVTQTPRYLIKTRGQQVTLSCSPISGHRSVSWYQQTPGQGLQFLFEYFSETQRNKGNFPGRFSGRQFSNSRSEMNVSTLELGDSALYLCASSPLGQASTNEKLFFGSGTQLSVL.

This clonotype was seen repeatedly, ten times or more. This may be a read error, as it is one base from a much larger clone. This rearrangement joins TRBV6-4 to TRBJ2-3; D is uncertain. The CDR3 sequence is 14 residues long. V gave up 3 bases and J gave up 2 bases, with 9 bases separating them. Germline V gene data show CDR1 as MRHNA and CDR2 as SNTAGT. The CDR3 nucleotides are TGTGCCAGCAGTGAAATGGCCCACACAGATACGCAGTATTTT. As protein: CASSEMAHTDTQYF.

This clonotype has ten or more counts. The chain recombines TRBV4-2 with TRBJ1-3; 12 nucleotides match TRBD1. V gave up 4 bases and J gave up 5 bases; unmatched junction bases: 6. In germline, CDR1 is LGHNA, CDR2 YNFKEQ. This CDR3 has 16 residues. CDR3 in amino acids: CASSPSGTGGRNTIYF. CDR3 nucleotide sequence: TGTGCCAGCAGCCCCTCCGGGACAGGGGGCCGAAACACCATATATTTT.

The rearrangement uses TRBV4-3 and TRBJ1-1, with 7 bases that match TRBD1. V gave up 2 bases and J gave up 1 base; unmatched junction bases: 10. This CDR3 has 17 residues. Germline V CDR1 and CDR2: LGHNA, YSLEER. The CDR3 nucleotides are TGCGCCAGCAGCCAAAGGCGTCAGGGGGTCGGGAACACTGAAGCTTTCTTT. Its protein product is CASSQRRQGVGNTEAFF.

This clonotype occurred many times. The chain recombines TRBV18 with TRBJ2-1; 8 nucleotides line up with TRBD2. CDR3 length: 14 amino acids. Losses at the gene ends were 6 bases for V and 7 bases for J; bases not matched to a gene: 8. The germline gives CDR1 KGHSH, CDR2 LQKENI. The CDR3 DNA follows: TGTGCCAGCTCCGGGGGGGGATCTCCGAATGAGCAGTTCTTC. Translated, it gives CASSGGGSPNEQFF.

The chain links TRBV2 to TRBJ1-1; D call uncertain. V was pared by 8 bases and J by 0 bases, with 13 bases between. Germline V gene sequence: CDR1 SNHLY, CDR2 FYNNEI. This CDR3 has 14 amino acids. CDR3 nucleotides: TGTGCCAGCCGGGCGGAGAGGCTGAACACTGAAGCTTTCTTT. It translates to CASRAERLNTEAFF.

This clonotype was seen ten or more times. The gene calls are TRBV5-6 and TRBJ2-4; D remains ambiguous. The germline V gene has CDR1 SGHDT and CDR2 YYEEEE. The ends were cut back, 0 bases at V and 5 bases at J, with 9 bases in the middle. CDR3 length equals 14 residues. CDR3 sequence (DNA): TGTGCCAGCAGCTTGGACGGTGATGAAAACATTCAGTACTTC. This translates into CASSLDGDENIQYF.

Many counts were recorded for this clonotype. The chain employs TRBV20-1 and TRBJ1-2; a possible D gene is TRBD1 (6 bases). Trimming removed 6 bases at V and 3 bases at J, with 17 bases between. Germline V gene sequence: CDR1 DFQATT, CDR2 SNEGSKA (reference sequence). The CDR3 is made up of 14 amino acids. CDR3 coding DNA: TGCAGTGCCAACTTCCGGGGGGGCTACTATGGCTACACCTTC. Amino acid sequence: CSANFRGGYYGYTF.